These 12 T cell receptor beta chains were sequenced from one sample in a study of PD-1 blockade in classical Hodgkin lymphoma. All patients relapsed after autologous stem cell transplantation, and brentuximab vedotin exposure varied. Here immunoSEQ multiplex PCR was the method, and the copy in TCRdb shows in-frame clones only, minus some. In the table there are about 84,000 clones, roughly 89% of which are singletons. The material sequenced was peripheral blood mononuclear cells (PBMCs), taken at baseline. These receptors were obtained from a human donor with classical Hodgkin lymphoma.

In DNA, the CDR3 is TGTGCCGGGAAGGCGACGGCTTTATCCAACACCATATATTTT. Residues: CAGKATALSNTIYF. This chain uses TRBV7-9 with TRBJ1-3; D is undetermined. The length of the CDR3 is 14 residues. CDR1 and CDR2 from the germline V gene are SEHNR and FQNEAQ (reference sequence). With 11 bases removed from V and 7 bases from J, the gap between germline ends came to 21 bases.

The chain employs TRBV6-5 and TRBJ1-3; D perhaps matches TRBD1 (5 bases). The CDR3 has 15 amino acids. Germline assignment: CDR1 MNHEY and CDR2 SVGAGI. V was shortened by 2 bases and J by 0 bases, with 8 bases between the two germline ends. The DNA for the CDR3 is TGTGCCAGCAGTTACCGACAGATCTCTGGAAACACCATATATTTT. Residues: CASSYRQISGNTIYF.

This clone was seen just once. The chain links TRBV19 to TRBJ1-5, with D uncertain. Trimming cost V 6 bases and J 4 bases, with 13 bases left between them. Germline CDR1 is LNHDA and CDR2 is SQIVND (reference sequence). The CDR3 runs 14 residues. The CDR3 DNA follows: TGTGCCAGTAGGTTAGAGGGTCTAAATCAGCCCCAGCATTTT. This encodes CASRLEGLNQPQHF.

This chain links TRBV6-6 with TRBJ2-3, with a possible D match to TRBD2 (5 bases). Germline CDR1 MNHNY, CDR2 SVGAGI (reference sequence). CDR3 length equals 14 residues. V lost 0 bases to trimming and J lost 4 bases, with 8 bases between them. The CDR3 sequence is CASSYSVRADTQYF. CDR3 coding DNA: TGTGCCAGCAGTTACTCGGTGAGGGCAGATACGCAGTATTTT.

This clone was seen a handful of times. The rearrangement links TRBV19 to TRBJ1-1, with 10 bases lining up with TRBD1. CDR1 and CDR2 from the germline V gene are LNHDA and SQIVND (reference sequence). The CDR3 contains 15 residues. Germline trimming cut 7 bases from V and 0 bases from J; bases unmatched to any gene: 5. The CDR3 spells CASMTGGSMNTEAFF. The DNA for the CDR3 is TGTGCCAGTATGACAGGGGGCTCAATGAACACTGAAGCTTTCTTT.

The chain couples TRBV6-5 to TRBJ1-1, with D unclear. Deletions cut 0 bases from V and 1 base from J, with 9 bases between. This CDR3 comprises 15 residues. The V gene's germline CDR1 is MNHEY and CDR2 SVGAGI. The CDR3 sequence is CASSYSERTNTEAFF. The CDR3 DNA reads TGTGCCAGCAGTTACTCGGAAAGGACGAACACTGAAGCTTTCTTT.

CDR3 coding DNA: TGCAGCGTTGAAAAGGACAGGGGGTATTACAATGAGCAGTTCTTC. Protein sequence: CSVEKDRGYYNEQFF. This rearrangement joins TRBV29-1 to TRBJ2-1, with 10 bases lining up with TRBD1. The CDR3 spans 15 residues. Germline V CDR1 and CDR2: SQVTM, ANQGSEA. Trimming took 2 bases from V and 4 from J; bases not matched to a gene: 5.

The chain recombines TRBV7-9 with TRBJ2-3; the match to TRBD2 covers 14 bases. CDR3 size: 19 residues. CDR1 and CDR2 from the germline V gene are SEHNR and FQNEAQ (reference sequence). V trimming: 5 bases; J trimming: 1 base; junction bases outside the gene matches: 11. In nucleotides, the CDR3 is TGTGCCAGCAGCCCGGGACTAGCGGGGGAACTGACCCGCACAGATACGCAGTATTTT. Amino acids: CASSPGLAGELTRTDTQYF.

This clone was seen once. V usage is TRBV7-2 and J usage is TRBJ2-1; 8 bases match TRBD2. Trimming cost V 5 bases and J 8 bases; bases outside gene matches: 14. The CDR3 totals 16 residues. The germline V gene has CDR1 SGHTA and CDR2 FQGNSA. CDR3: CASSRSSSGSLDEQFF. CDR3 DNA: TGTGCCAGCAGCCGTTCCTCAAGCGGGAGTTTGGATGAGCAGTTCTTC.

The chain is built from TRBV29-1 and TRBJ1-1; no firm D call. Trimming left V 7 bases short and J 8 bases short, with 11 bases between. Germline values: CDR1 SQVTM, CDR2 ANQGSEA. CDR3 length equals 10 residues. The CDR3 loop is CSAETSEAFF. The CDR3 nucleotides read TGCAGCGCGGAGACTTCAGAAGCTTTCTTT.

The chain couples TRBV11-2 to TRBJ1-3; D is unresolved. Germline assignment: CDR1 SGHAT and CDR2 FQNNGV. V was trimmed by 5 bases and J by 0 bases, leaving 14 bases between them. The CDR3 is 16 residues long. In DNA, the CDR3 is TGTGCCAGCAGCCTCCGGACGGCACCCTCTGGAAACACCATATATTTT. Translated, it gives CASSLRTAPSGNTIYF.

As concerns this clone: Other DNA sequences of this sample code for an identical CDR3. The chain links TRBV18 to TRBJ2-7; no clear D gene. The CDR3 loop spans 13 amino acids. Germline V gives CDR1 KGHSH, CDR2 LQKENI. Trimming left V 2 bases short and J 7 bases short, with 12 bases between. The CDR3 protein is CASSPNTGREQYF. The DNA of the CDR3 is TGTGCCAGCTCACCAAACACCGGGCGGGAGCAGTACTTC. Looking up the rest from reference TRBV18 and TRBJ2-7 gives the full variable domain: NAGVMQNPRHLVRRRGQEARLRCSPMKGHSHVYWYRQLPEEGLKFMVYLQKENIIDESGMPKERFSAEFPKEGPSILRIQQVVRGDSAAYFCASSPNTGREQYFGPGTRLTVT.